This entry is about one TCR beta chain. Its antigen is not identified. PCR amplification relied on 60 Vbeta primers (plus 13 Jbeta primers). Assay: immunoSEQ multiplex PCR; the TCRdb copy retains only in-frame clones and omits some. The data show approximately 120,000 clones, 75% to 85% seen once. The data originate from a study of cytomegalovirus exposure and HLA in healthy donors. Trimming cost V 6 bases and J 0 bases, with 14 bases left between them. Germline values: CDR1 LNHDA, CDR2 SQIVND (reference sequence). The length of the CDR3 is 15 residues. Findings and caveats of the study: HLA alleles were associated with 15,000 to 20,000 TCR beta sequences in a later analysis at 0.05 false discovery rate. While the bulk of TCR sequences proved rare, some public TCRs turned up in many donors.

The clonotype was recovered from a man younger than 45 in good health and CMV-seropositive. Input material: PBMCs. J is TRBJ1-2 and V is TRBV19; D may be TRBD1 (5 bases). This CDR3 reads CASRLIRDSNYGYTF. The CDR3 DNA is TGTGCCAGTAGGCTCATTAGGGACTCTAACTATGGCTACACCTTC. Full variable domain (missing parts from reference TRBV19 and TRBJ1-2): DGGITQSPKYLFRKEGQNVTLSCEQNLNHDAMYWYRQDPGQGLRLIYYSQIVNDFQKGDIAEGYSVSREKKESFPLTVTSAQKNPTAFYLCASRLIRDSNYGYTFGSGTRLTVV.